This T cell receptor beta chain was captured in a study of tumor and adjacent non-tumor tissue in lung cancer. Across the study: Patients were aged about 31 to 76, approximately ten men and about five women, stage I to III. Study-level results: Top 100 clones took a larger repertoire share in normal lung.

Trimming removed 6 bases at V and 1 base at J, with 15 bases between. This CDR3 region has 15 residues. Germline values: CDR1 SQVTM, CDR2 ANQGSEA. Three rounds of nested PCR, following a modified ARM-PCR protocol, produced the TCRbeta library. TCRdb reprocessed the multiplex PCR reads via MiXCR and lists one record per CDR3 protein. This sample has roughly 65,000 distinct CDR3 sequences, with roughly three fifths found just once. RNA was extracted from bulk tissue without any cell sorting. Between August and November 2014, newly diagnosed, chemotherapy-naive lung cancer patients underwent thoracic surgery in China. Note on this clonotype: The antigen is undetermined. Just one base apart from a much larger clone, this may be a read error.

The material sequenced was lung tumor tissue. This chain links TRBV29-1 with TRBJ2-2, with TRBD1 as a possible D gene (6 bases). The sequence came from a man aged 50 to 59 with non-small cell lung cancer. Here the CDR3 DNA reads TGCAGCGTAGGCAGGGGACGGATGAACACCGGGGAGCTGTTTTTT. Encoded protein: CSVGRGRMNTGELFF.